The 24 T cell receptor beta chains below were found in one sample sequenced in a study of T-cell memory formation after mild COVID-19. Via MiXCR, TCRdb re-called the 5' RACE reads, giving one row per CDR3 protein. The data contain around 340,000 distinct CDR3 sequences, around 15% of them singletons. Sequenced input: PBMCs or a T cell subset sorted from them (not recorded which). The receptors originated from a man between 18 and 29 years old who had mild COVID-19 (a few samples of this study predate the infection). Cell type and time point are not known.

The chain couples TRBV13 to TRBJ1-6; D might be TRBD1 (6 bases). The germline V gene encodes CDR1 PRHDT and CDR2 FYEKMQ (reference sequence). Trimming shortened V by 6 bases and J by 10 bases, and 16 bases separated the two germline ends. CDR3 size: 14 residues. The CDR3 DNA is TGTGCCAGCAGTCCTTCTACAGGGATCTCACCCCTCCACTTT. Encoded protein: CASSPSTGISPLHF.

This chain uses TRBV7-2 with TRBJ2-3; perhaps TRBD2 as D (5 bases). Germline loops: CDR1 SGHTA, CDR2 FQGNSA. V lost 4 bases and J lost 3, with 8 bases in between. The CDR3 is 13 residues long. CDR3 region: CASSSGNTDTQYF. CDR3 sequence (DNA): TGTGCCAGCAGCTCCGGGAATACAGATACGCAGTATTTT.

This clonotype was observed a handful of times. The chain uses TRBV4-3 and TRBJ2-3, with D tentatively TRBD2 (6 bases). V dropped 3 bases and J dropped 2 bases, with 15 bases sitting between them. Germline V gene data show CDR1 as LGHNA and CDR2 as YSLEER. CDR3 length: 16 amino acids. The DNA for the CDR3 is TGCGCCAGCAGCCATGAGGGGACTGACTACACAGATACGCAGTATTTT. Its protein product is CASSHEGTDYTDTQYF.

The chain is built from TRBV4-2 and TRBJ2-3; TRBD2 agrees at 9 bases. Germline V gene sequence: CDR1 LGHNA, CDR2 YNFKEQ. This CDR3 region has 16 residues. Losses at the gene ends were 0 bases for V and 6 bases for J; bases not matched to a gene: 7. The chain's CDR3 is CASSQEQAGGTDTQYF. The CDR3, as DNA: TGTGCCAGCAGCCAAGAACAAGCGGGGGGAACCGATACGCAGTATTTT.

The chain's CDR3 is CASTAAGLPNTEAFF. CDR3 coding DNA: TGTGCCAGCACAGCCGCGGGACTCCCGAACACTGAAGCTTTCTTT. V is TRBV6-5 and J is TRBJ1-1; D is possibly TRBD1 (5 bases). The CDR3 is made up of 15 amino acids. Germline V gives CDR1 MNHEY, CDR2 SVGAGI. V lost 7 bases and J lost 1, with 16 bases in between.

This clonotype was counted between two and nine times. This chain connects TRBV27 to TRBJ2-1, with D tentatively TRBD2 (7 bases). V gave up 5 bases and J gave up 2 bases, with 16 bases separating them. The CDR3 is made up of 16 amino acids. Germline V gene data show CDR1 as MNHEY and CDR2 as SMNVEV (reference sequence). For the CDR3, the DNA is TGTGCCAGCAGTATCCGGGGGGCTCATCCCTACAATGAGCAGTTCTTC. Its protein product is CASSIRGAHPYNEQFF.

The rearrangement joins TRBV12-3 or TRBV12-4 to TRBJ1-1; unclear D gene. Deletions cut 6 bases from V and 3 bases from J, with 11 bases between. This CDR3 region has 13 residues. CDR3 DNA: TGTGCCAGCAGCCTTACATCTTACACTGAAGCTTTCTTT. This gives the protein CASSLTSYTEAFF.

Remarks on this clonotype: Because it lacks the conserved phenylalanine or tryptophan at the end, this CDR3 is likely a read error. In DNA form, the CDR3 reads TGTGCCAGCAGCCCCTACTTCCTACTAGCGGGGGACCTTCGGGTCCAAGAGACCCAGTACTTA. Translating gives CASSPYFLLAGDLRVQETQYL. The rearrangement uses TRBV5-5 and TRBJ2-5, with 11 nucleotides matching TRBD2. Germline V lookup: CDR1 SGHKS, CDR2 YYEKEE (reference sequence). The CDR3 runs to 21 residues. After removal of 4 bases from V and 1 base from J, the junction contained 21 bases not matched to a gene.

V usage is TRBV13 and J usage is TRBJ2-7, with 11 bases that match TRBD1. V lost 5 bases to trimming and J lost 3 bases; unmatched junction nucleotides: 6. Germline CDR1 reads PRHDT; CDR2 reads FYEKMQ (reference sequence). The CDR3 is 15 residues long. In nucleotides, the CDR3 is TGTGCCAGCAGCCCGGTAGGGACAGGGGGCTACGAGCAGTACTTC. It specifies CASSPVGTGGYEQYF.

The V call is TRBV5-1, the J call TRBJ2-7; 9 nucleotides line up with TRBD1. Germline-derived CDR1 and CDR2 are SGHRS and YFSETQ. The V gene end was trimmed by 0 bases and the J gene end by 3 bases; junction bases not matched to a gene: 10. There are 17 residues in the CDR3. The CDR3 spells CASSLEDGTGFDYEQYF. The CDR3 DNA sequence: TGCGCCAGCAGCTTGGAGGACGGGACAGGGTTCGACTACGAGCAGTACTTC.

The rearrangement links TRBV27 to TRBJ1-2, with D perhaps matching TRBD1 (5 bases). Germline CDR1 reads MNHEY; CDR2 reads SMNVEV (reference sequence). V was clipped by 7 bases and J by 4 bases, with 19 bases between them. The CDR3 contains 15 residues. CDR3 DNA sequence: TGTGCCAGCACCTCCAGGGACGGCGGCCCCTATGGCTACACCTTC. Translation: CASTSRDGGPYGYTF.

This clonotype has a handful of counts. The genes are TRBV6-2 or TRBV6-3 and TRBJ2-7, with D perhaps given as TRBD1 or TRBD2 (6 bases each). This CDR3 comprises 14 residues. Germline CDR1 is MNHEY and CDR2 is SVGEGT. Trimming shortened V by 6 bases and J by 1 base, and 13 bases separated the two germline ends. The CDR3 spells CASRQGGASYEQYV. CDR3 sequence (DNA): TGTGCCAGCAGACAGGGAGGAGCGTCCTACGAGCAGTACGTC.

About this clonotype: Its ends do not fully match the called genes, so a read error is possible. The chain couples TRBV27 to TRBJ2-1, with D possibly being TRBD1 or TRBD2 (6 bases each). Germline values: CDR1 MNHEY, CDR2 SMNVEV (reference sequence). The CDR3 totals 12 residues. CDR3 residues: CASSSSGAREVF. The CDR3 bases are TGTGCCAGCAGTAGCTCAGGGGCAAGGGAGGTCTTC.

This clonotype was counted many times. The rearrangement links TRBV12-3 or TRBV12-4 to TRBJ2-3, with D possibly matching TRBD2 (6 bases). The CDR3 is made up of 17 amino acids. V was clipped by 3 bases and J by 2 bases, with 18 bases between them. The CDR3 loop reads CASSLAGGAGPTDTQYF. CDR3 nucleotide sequence: TGTGCCAGCAGTTTGGCTGGGGGAGCGGGCCCCACAGATACGCAGTATTTT.

This clonotype was counted between two and nine times. V gene TRBV6-6 combines with J gene TRBJ1-5; D is undetermined. This CDR3 has 13 amino acids. Germline CDR1 and CDR2: MNHNY and SVGAGI (reference sequence). Trimming stripped 2 bases from V and 0 bases from J, with 2 bases between. DNA of the CDR3: TGTGCCAGCAGTTACGATAGCAATCAGCCCCAGCATTTT. Amino acid sequence: CASSYDSNQPQHF.

This chain links TRBV11-2 with TRBJ1-4; D is ambiguous. V lost 5 bases and J 4 bases, leaving 17 bases between the germline ends. Germline V gene lookup returns CDR1 SGHAT and CDR2 FQNNGV. The CDR3 length is 16 residues. CDR3 nucleotides: TGTGCCAGCAGCCCCGGGGAGCTTCGCCGTAATGAAAAACTGTTTTTT. This encodes CASSPGELRRNEKLFF. The full variable domain, its missing parts supplied by reference TRBV11-2 and TRBJ1-4, is EAGVAQSPRYKIIEKRQSVAFWCNPISGHATLYWYQQILGQGPKLLIQFQNNGVVDDSQLPKDRFSAERLKGVDSTLKIQPAKLEDSAVYLCASSPGELRRNEKLFFGSGTQLSVL.

In its sample, this clonotype was seen a few times. The chain is built from TRBV7-2 and TRBJ1-2, with 11 bases matching TRBD1. Losses at the gene ends were 1 base for V and 6 bases for J; bases not matched to a gene: 7. This CDR3 region has 16 residues. Germline V gene sequence: CDR1 SGHTA, CDR2 FQGNSA. CDR3 bases: TGTGCCAGCAGCTTAGGGGTGGACAGGGGGCGCGATGGCTACACCTTC. Amino acid sequence: CASSLGVDRGRDGYTF.

This sequence joins TRBV28 and TRBJ1-5; 9 bases fit TRBD1. Per the germline V gene, CDR1 is MDHEN and CDR2 is SYDVKM. This CDR3 region has 15 residues. Trimming removed 5 bases from V and 3 bases from J; junction bases left unmatched: 5. Here the CDR3 reads CASSEDRGINQPQHF. As DNA, the CDR3 is TGTGCCAGCAGTGAGGACAGGGGCATCAATCAGCCCCAGCATTTT.

The chain employs TRBV24-1 and TRBJ1-1; D remains ambiguous. Deletions cut 2 bases from V and 2 bases from J, with 5 bases between. The CDR3 covers 13 residues. The V gene's germline CDR1 is KGHDR and CDR2 SFDVKD. CDR3 coding DNA: TGTGCCACCAGTGATTCGCGCAACACTGAAGCTTTCTTT. It translates to CATSDSRNTEAFF.

J is TRBJ2-1 and V is TRBV5-1; 10 bases align to TRBD2. In germline, CDR1 is SGHRS, CDR2 YFSETQ. The V and J ends lost 4 bases and 8 bases, in that order; junction bases with no gene match: 9. The CDR3 extends over 15 amino acids. The CDR3 coding sequence is TGCGCCAGCAGCCGCCCGAGCGGGGGGGTTCATGAGCAGTTCTTC. This encodes CASSRPSGGVHEQFF.

The chain links TRBV7-8 to TRBJ2-7; D tentatively reads TRBD1 or TRBD2 (5 bases each). The germline V and J ends were trimmed by 2 bases and 4 bases, with 18 bases remaining between them. The CDR3 sequence is 16 residues long. Per the germline V gene, CDR1 is SGHVS and CDR2 is FQNEAQ. The CDR3 DNA follows: TGTGCCAGCAGCTTAATTCCGGGACCGCGTTTTTACGAGCAGTACGTC. Protein: CASSLIPGPRFYEQYV.

This clonotype was observed at least ten times. This chain joins TRBV5-5 and TRBJ1-1; D gene uncertain. The CDR3 is made up of 14 amino acids. V gave up 2 bases and J gave up 4 bases, with 12 bases separating them. CDR1 and CDR2 (germline): SGHKS, YYEKEE (reference sequence). This CDR3 reads CASSFTASGTEAFF. The CDR3 region has the DNA TGTGCCAGCAGCTTTACAGCCTCGGGCACTGAAGCTTTCTTT. Full variable domain (outside the CDR3, taken from reference TRBV5-5 and TRBJ1-1): DAGVTQSPTHLIKTRGQQVTLRCSPISGHKSVSWYQQVLGQGPQFIFQYYEKEERGRGNFPDRFSARQFPNYSSELNVNALLLGDSALYLCASSFTASGTEAFFGQGTRLTVV.

This rearrangement joins TRBV7-9 to TRBJ2-4; D gene uncertain. The germline CDR1 and CDR2 sequences are SEHNR and FQNEAQ (reference sequence). The V end lost 5 bases, the J end lost 7 bases, and 9 bases lay between the germline ends. The CDR3 has 12 amino acids. CDR3 sequence (DNA): TGTGCCAGCAGCCCACAATGGAACATTCAGTACTTC. This encodes CASSPQWNIQYF.

The chain carries TRBV7-8 and TRBJ1-2; D gene ambiguous. Trimming shortened V by 5 bases and J by 8 bases, and 21 bases separated the two germline ends. In germline, CDR1 is SGHVS, CDR2 FQNEAQ. The CDR3 runs to 15 residues. CDR3 in DNA: TGTGCCAGCAGCCCCTTGGTAGCCTCATACGGGGGCTACACCTTC. Protein sequence: CASSPLVASYGGYTF.